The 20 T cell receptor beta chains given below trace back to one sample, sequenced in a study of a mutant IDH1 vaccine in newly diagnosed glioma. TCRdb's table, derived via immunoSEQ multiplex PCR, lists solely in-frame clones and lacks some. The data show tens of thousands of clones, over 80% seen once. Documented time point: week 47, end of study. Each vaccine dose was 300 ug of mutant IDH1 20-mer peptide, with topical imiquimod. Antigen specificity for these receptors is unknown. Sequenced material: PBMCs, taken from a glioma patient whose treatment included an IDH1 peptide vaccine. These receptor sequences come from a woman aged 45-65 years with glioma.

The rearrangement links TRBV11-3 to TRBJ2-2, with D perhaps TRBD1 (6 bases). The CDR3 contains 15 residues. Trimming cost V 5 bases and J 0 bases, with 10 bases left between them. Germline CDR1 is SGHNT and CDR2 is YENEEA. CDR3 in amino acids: CASSPWTANTGELFF. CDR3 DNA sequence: TGTGCCAGCAGCCCTTGGACAGCGAACACCGGGGAGCTGTTTTTT.

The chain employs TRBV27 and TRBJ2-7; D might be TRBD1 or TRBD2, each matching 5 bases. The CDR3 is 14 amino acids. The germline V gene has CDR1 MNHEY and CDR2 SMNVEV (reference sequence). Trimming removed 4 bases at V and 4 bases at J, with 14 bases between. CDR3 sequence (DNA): TGTGCCAGCAGTTCCCCGGGACGGATATACGAGCAGTACTTC. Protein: CASSSPGRIYEQYF.

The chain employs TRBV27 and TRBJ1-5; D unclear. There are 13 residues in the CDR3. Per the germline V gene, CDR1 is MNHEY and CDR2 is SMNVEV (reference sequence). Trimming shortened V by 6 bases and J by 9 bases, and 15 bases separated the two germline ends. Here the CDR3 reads CASSLTPEGPQHF. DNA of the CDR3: TGTGCCAGCAGCCTTACACCGGAAGGGCCCCAGCATTTT.

The CDR3 DNA sequence: TGTGCCAGCAGCTTGTACTCGCGGACCCAGAACTATGGCTACACCTTC. Encoded protein: CASSLYSRTQNYGYTF. The chain has TRBV5-6 and TRBJ1-2; D ambiguous. This CDR3 spans 16 amino acids. V lost 1 base, J lost 2 bases, and 15 bases lay in between. Germline CDR1 and CDR2: SGHDT and YYEEEE.

The CDR3 sequence: CASSSTRFRTTSNYGYTF. The CDR3 DNA follows: TGCGCCAGCAGCTCGACGAGGTTCAGGACGACAAGTAACTATGGCTACACCTTC. The chain recombines TRBV4-3 with TRBJ1-2; D uncertain. The length of the CDR3 is 18 residues. Per the germline V gene, CDR1 is LGHNA and CDR2 is YSLEER. Trimming stripped 5 bases from V and 1 base from J, with 23 bases between.

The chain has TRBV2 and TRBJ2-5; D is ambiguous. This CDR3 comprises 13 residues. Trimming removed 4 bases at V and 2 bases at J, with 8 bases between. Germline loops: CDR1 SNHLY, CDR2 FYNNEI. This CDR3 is CASSVRAQETQYF. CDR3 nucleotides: TGTGCCAGCAGTGTTAGGGCTCAAGAGACCCAGTACTTC. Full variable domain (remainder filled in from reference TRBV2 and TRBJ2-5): EPEVTQTPSHQVTQMGQEVILRCVPISNHLYFYWYRQILGQKVEFLVSFYNNEISEKSEIFDDQFSVERPDGSNFTLKIRSTKLEDSAMYFCASSVRAQETQYFGPGTRLLVL.

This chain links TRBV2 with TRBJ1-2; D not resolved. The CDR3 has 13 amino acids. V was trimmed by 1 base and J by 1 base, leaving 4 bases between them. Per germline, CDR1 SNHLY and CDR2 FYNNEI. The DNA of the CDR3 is TGTGCCAGCAGTGAAGACGTTAACTATGGCTACACCTTC. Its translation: CASSEDVNYGYTF.

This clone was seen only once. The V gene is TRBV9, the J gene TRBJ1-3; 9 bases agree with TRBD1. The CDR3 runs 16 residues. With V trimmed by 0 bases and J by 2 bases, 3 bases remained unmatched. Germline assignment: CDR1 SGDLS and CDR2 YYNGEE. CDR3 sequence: CASSVVGTGPGNTIYF. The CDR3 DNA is TGTGCCAGCAGCGTAGTGGGGACAGGGCCTGGAAACACCATATATTTT. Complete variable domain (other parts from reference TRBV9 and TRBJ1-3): DSGVTQTPKHLITATGQRVTLRCSPRSGDLSVYWYQQSLDQGLQFLIQYYNGEERAKGNILERFSAQQFPDLHSELNLSSLELGDSALYFCASSVVGTGPGNTIYFGEGSWLTVV.

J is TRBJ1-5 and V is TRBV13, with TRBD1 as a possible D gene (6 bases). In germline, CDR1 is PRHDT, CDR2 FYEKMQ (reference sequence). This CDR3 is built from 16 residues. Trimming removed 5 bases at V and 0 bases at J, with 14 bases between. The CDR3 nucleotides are TGTGCCAGCAGCCGCAGGACAGACGCTAGCAATCAGCCCCAGCATTTT. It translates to CASSRRTDASNQPQHF.

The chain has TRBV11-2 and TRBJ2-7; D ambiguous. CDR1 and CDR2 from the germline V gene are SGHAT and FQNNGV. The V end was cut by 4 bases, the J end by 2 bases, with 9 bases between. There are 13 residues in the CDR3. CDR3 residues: CASSSSGAYEQYF. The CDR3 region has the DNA TGTGCCAGCAGCTCGAGTGGGGCCTACGAGCAGTACTTC.

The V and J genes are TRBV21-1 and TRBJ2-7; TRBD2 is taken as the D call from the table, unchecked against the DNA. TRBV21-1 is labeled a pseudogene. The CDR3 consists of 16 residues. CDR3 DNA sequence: TGTGCCAGCAGCAAATCGAGGGGGGGAACAAGCTACGAGCAGTACTTC. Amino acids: CASSKSRGGTSYEQYF.

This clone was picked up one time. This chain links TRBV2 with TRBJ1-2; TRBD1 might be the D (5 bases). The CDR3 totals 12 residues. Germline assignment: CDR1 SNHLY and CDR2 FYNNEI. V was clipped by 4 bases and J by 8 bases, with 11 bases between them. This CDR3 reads CASSAGIGGYTF. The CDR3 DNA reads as TGTGCCAGCAGTGCAGGGATAGGAGGCTACACCTTC.

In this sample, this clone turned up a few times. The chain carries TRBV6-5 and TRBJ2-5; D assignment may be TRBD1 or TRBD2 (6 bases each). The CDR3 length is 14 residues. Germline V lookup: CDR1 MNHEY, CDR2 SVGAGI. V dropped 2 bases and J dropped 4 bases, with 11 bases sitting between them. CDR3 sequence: CASSYGGGAETQYF. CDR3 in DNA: TGTGCCAGCAGTTACGGGGGCGGGGCAGAGACCCAGTACTTC.

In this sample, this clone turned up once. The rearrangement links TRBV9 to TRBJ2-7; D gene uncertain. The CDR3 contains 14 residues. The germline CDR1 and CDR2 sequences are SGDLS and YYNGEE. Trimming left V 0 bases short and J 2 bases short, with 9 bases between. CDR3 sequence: CASSVGGMPYEQYF. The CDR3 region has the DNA TGTGCCAGCAGCGTAGGGGGAATGCCCTACGAGCAGTACTTC.

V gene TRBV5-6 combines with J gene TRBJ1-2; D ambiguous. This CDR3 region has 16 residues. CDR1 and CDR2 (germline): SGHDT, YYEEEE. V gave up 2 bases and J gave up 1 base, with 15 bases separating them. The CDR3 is CASSLVAGPFNYGYTF. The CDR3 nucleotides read TGTGCCAGCAGCTTAGTGGCAGGCCCCTTTAACTATGGCTACACCTTC.

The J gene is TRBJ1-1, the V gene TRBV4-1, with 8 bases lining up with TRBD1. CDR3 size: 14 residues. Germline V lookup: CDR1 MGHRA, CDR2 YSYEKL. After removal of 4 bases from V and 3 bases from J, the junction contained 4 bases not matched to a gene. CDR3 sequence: CASSLQQGDTEAFF. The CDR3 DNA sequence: TGCGCCAGCAGCCTCCAACAGGGGGACACTGAAGCTTTCTTT.

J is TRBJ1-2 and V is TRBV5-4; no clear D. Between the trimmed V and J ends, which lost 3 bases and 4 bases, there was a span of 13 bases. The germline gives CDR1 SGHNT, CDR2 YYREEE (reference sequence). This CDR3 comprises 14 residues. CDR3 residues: CASSSHVLGYGYTF. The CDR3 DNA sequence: TGTGCCAGCAGCTCCCACGTCCTTGGCTATGGCTACACCTTC.

CDR3 coding DNA: TGCGCCAGCAGCCAAGACGCGACTTCCTACGAGCAGTACTTC. Protein product: CASSQDATSYEQYF. The J gene is TRBJ2-7, the V gene TRBV4-1; no firm D call. This CDR3 contains 14 residues. Trimming removed 0 bases at V and 1 base at J, with 7 bases between. Germline values: CDR1 MGHRA, CDR2 YSYEKL.

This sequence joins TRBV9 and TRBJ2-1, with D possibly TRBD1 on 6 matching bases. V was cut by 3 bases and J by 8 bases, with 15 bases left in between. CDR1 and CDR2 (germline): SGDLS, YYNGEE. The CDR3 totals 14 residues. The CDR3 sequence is CASSGPQGRDEQFF. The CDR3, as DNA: TGTGCCAGCAGCGGACCGCAGGGGCGGGATGAGCAGTTCTTC. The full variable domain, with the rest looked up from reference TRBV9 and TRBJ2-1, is DSGVTQTPKHLITATGQRVTLRCSPRSGDLSVYWYQQSLDQGLQFLIQYYNGEERAKGNILERFSAQQFPDLHSELNLSSLELGDSALYFCASSGPQGRDEQFFGPGTRLTVL.

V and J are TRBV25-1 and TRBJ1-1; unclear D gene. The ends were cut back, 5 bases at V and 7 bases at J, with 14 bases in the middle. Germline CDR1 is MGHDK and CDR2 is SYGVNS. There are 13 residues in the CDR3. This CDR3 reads CASSPLGGNEAFF. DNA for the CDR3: TGTGCCAGCAGTCCCCTTGGAGGAAATGAAGCTTTCTTT.